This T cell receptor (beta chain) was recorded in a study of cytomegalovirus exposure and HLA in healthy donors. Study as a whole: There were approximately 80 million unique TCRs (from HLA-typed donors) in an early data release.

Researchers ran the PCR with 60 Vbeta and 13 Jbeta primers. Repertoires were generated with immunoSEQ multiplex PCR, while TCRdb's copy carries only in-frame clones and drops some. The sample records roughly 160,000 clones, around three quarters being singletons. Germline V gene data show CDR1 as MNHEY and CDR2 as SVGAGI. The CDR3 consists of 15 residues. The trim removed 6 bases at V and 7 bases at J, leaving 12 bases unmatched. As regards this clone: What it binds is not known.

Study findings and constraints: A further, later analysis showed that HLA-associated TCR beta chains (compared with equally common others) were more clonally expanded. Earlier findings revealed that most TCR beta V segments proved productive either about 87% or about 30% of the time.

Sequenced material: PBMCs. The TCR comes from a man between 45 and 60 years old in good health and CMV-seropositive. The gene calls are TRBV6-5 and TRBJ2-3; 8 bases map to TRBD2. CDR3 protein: CASRPTSGLSHTQYF. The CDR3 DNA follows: TGTGCCAGCAGGCCTACTAGCGGACTAAGTCATACGCAGTATTTT.